A single sample is the source of the 13 T cell receptor gamma chains below, sequenced in a study of Vγ9Vδ2 T cells in congenital toxoplasmosis. Template-switch reverse transcription used TRGC- and TRDC-specific primers together in a single tube. The TRGC primer was designed to target TRGC1 and TRGC2 alike. TCRdb re-identified clones in the reads via CATT. The profile shows 550 or so gamma-chain clones, around a fifth of them singletons. Sequencing was done on a sample of gamma-delta T cells from blood. All receptors derive from a child under 10 years old born to a mother with Toxoplasma gondii infection during pregnancy, either congenitally infected or uninfected (not recorded which).

Judged by abundance, this clone is large. This chain links TRGV9 with TRGJP. Trimming at V came to 3 bases and at J to 6 bases, leaving 2 bases not matched to a gene. The CDR3 extends over 15 amino acids. In germline, CDR1 is GITISATS, CDR2 ISYDGTV (reference sequence). CDR3 in DNA: TGTGCCTTGTGGGAGTTAGAGTTGGGCAAAAAAATCAAGGTATTT. Encoded protein: CALWELELGKKIKVF.

In this sample, this clone turned up a few times. A far larger clone is just one base off, so this is likely a read error. Other nucleotide sequences from this sample produce the same CDR3. V is TRGV9 and J is TRGJP. CDR3 length equals 17 residues. Germline V CDR1 and CDR2: GITISATS, ISYDGTV (reference sequence). V was pared by 0 bases and J by 7 bases, with 6 bases of the junction left unmatched. CDR3 in DNA: TGTGCCTTGTGGGAGGTGAGGCGGGAGTTGGGCAAAAAAATCAAGGTATTT. This sequence encodes CALWEVRRELGKKIKVF.

This clone is deemed medium-sized (0.01 to 0.1%). J is TRGJP1 and V is TRGV10. TRGV10 is flagged as an ORF with uncertain function. V dropped 8 bases and J dropped 2; count of bases not matched to a gene: 9. This CDR3 is built from 15 residues. The CDR3, as DNA: TGTGCTGCGTGGGAGAGAGGGACCACTGGTTGGTTCAAGATATTT. It is translated as CAAWERGTTGWFKIF.

This clone counts as medium-sized. The rearrangement joins TRGV2 to TRGJ1 or TRGJ2. CDR3 size: 13 residues. The germline V gene encodes CDR1 EGSNGY and CDR2 YDSYNSKV. V was pared by 3 bases and J by 6 bases, with 8 bases of the junction left unmatched. The CDR3 loop reads CATWDKWGYKKLF. Here the CDR3 DNA reads TGTGCCACCTGGGACAAATGGGGTTATAAGAAACTCTTT.

The chain uses TRGV9 and TRGJP. Germline assignment: CDR1 GITISATS and CDR2 ISYDGTV (reference sequence). This CDR3 has 17 amino acids. J lost 8 bases, V lost 5 bases, and 12 bases had no gene match. CDR3 sequence reads: CALWAPGIQLGKKIKVF. The CDR3 nucleotides are TGTGCCTTGTGGGCCCCTGGAATTCAGTTGGGCAAAAAAATCAAGGTATTT.

By its share, this clone is medium-sized. The sample has other DNA sequences that encode this CDR3 too. The chain uses TRGV9 and TRGJP. With V trimmed by 0 bases and J by 4 bases, 3 bases remained unmatched. Germline V lookup: CDR1 GITISATS, CDR2 ISYDGTV (reference sequence). The CDR3 is 17 residues long. CDR3 nucleotide sequence: TGTGCCTTGTGGGAGGTGCGCCAAGAGTTGGGCAAAAAAATCAAGGTATTT. Protein sequence: CALWEVRQELGKKIKVF.

Turning to this clone: A far larger clone is one nucleotide away, so this likely arose from a read error. The chain links TRGV5 to TRGJP1. Germline V gene data show CDR1 as VINAFY and CDR2 as YDVSNSKD. The ends lost 0 bases at V and 0 bases at J; junction bases unmatched: 7. CDR3 length: 17 residues. This chain's CDR3 is CATWDRHPYTTGWFKIF. For the CDR3, the DNA is TGTGCCACCTGGGACAGGCACCCTTATACCACTGGTTGGTTCAAGATATTT.

Notes on this clone: This likely traces to a read error, being one base from a far larger clone. This chain links TRGV9 with TRGJP. The CDR3 has 15 amino acids. The junction had 2 bases not matched to a gene; V was cut back by 4 bases and J by 5 bases. CDR1 and CDR2 (germline): GITISATS, ISYDGTV (reference sequence). The CDR3 region has the DNA TGTGCCTTGTGGGATGAAGAGTTGGGCAAAAAAATCAAGGTATTT. Amino acids: CALWDEELGKKIKVF.

This clone counts as large (0.1 to 1%). V usage is TRGV9 and J usage is TRGJP. Looked up from germline, CDR1 is GITISATS and CDR2 is ISYDGTV (reference sequence). V lost 2 bases to trimming and J lost 7 bases; unmatched junction nucleotides: 5. This CDR3 region has 16 residues. The CDR3 sequence is CALWEAYELGKKIKVF. The DNA of the CDR3 is TGTGCCTTGTGGGAGGCCTATGAGTTGGGCAAAAAAATCAAGGTATTT.

This clone occurred a few times. This sequence joins TRGV9 and TRGJP. The CDR3 has 16 residues. Unmatched junction bases numbered 6, after V lost 3 bases and J lost 7 bases. Germline assignment: CDR1 GITISATS and CDR2 ISYDGTV (reference sequence). The CDR3 DNA follows: TGTGCCTTGTGGGAGACCAGGGAGTTGGGCAAAAAAATCAAGGTATTT. Translated, it gives CALWETRELGKKIKVF.

Notes on this clone: It may be a read error: a sequence one base away is much more abundant. The chain employs TRGV9 and TRGJ1 or TRGJ2. Germline CDR1 GITISATS, CDR2 ISYDGTV (reference sequence). This CDR3 comprises 13 residues. The DNA for the CDR3 is TGTGCCTTGCGGGAGCCCCTCACCAGAAAGAAACTCTTT. This sequence encodes CALREPLTRKKLF.

Judged by abundance, this clone is large. The chain couples TRGV10 to TRGJ1 or TRGJ2. TRGV10 is marked as an open reading frame, function uncertain. The trim removed 8 bases at V and 5 bases at J, leaving 7 bases unmatched. The CDR3 runs 12 residues. This CDR3 is CAAWDSDYKKLF. The CDR3 nucleotides are TGTGCTGCGTGGGATTCTGATTATAAGAAACTCTTT.

Regarding this clone: This likely reflects a read error, since a far larger clone is one base away. The sample carries other DNA sequences with the same CDR3. The V call is TRGV2, the J call TRGJ1 or TRGJ2. Germline trimming cut 4 bases from V and 1 base from J; bases unmatched to any gene: 7. The germline CDR1 and CDR2 sequences are EGSNGY and YDSYNSKV. The CDR3 sequence is 14 residues long. This CDR3 reads CATWDGLNYYKKLF. CDR3 bases: TGTGCCACCTGGGATGGCCTAAATTATTATAAGAAACTCTTT.